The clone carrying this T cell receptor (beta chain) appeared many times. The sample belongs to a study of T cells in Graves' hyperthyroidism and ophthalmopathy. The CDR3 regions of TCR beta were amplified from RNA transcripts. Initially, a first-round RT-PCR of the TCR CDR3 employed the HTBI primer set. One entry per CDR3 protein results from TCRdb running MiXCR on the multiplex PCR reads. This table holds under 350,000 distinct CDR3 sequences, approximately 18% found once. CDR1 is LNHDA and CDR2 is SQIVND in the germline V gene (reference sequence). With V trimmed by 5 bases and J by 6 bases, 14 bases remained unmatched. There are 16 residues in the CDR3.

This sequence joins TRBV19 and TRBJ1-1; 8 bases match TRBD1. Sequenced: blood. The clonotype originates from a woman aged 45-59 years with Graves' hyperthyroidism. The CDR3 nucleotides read TGTGCCAGTAGTGCGAACCCAGGACAGGGCGCCGCTGAAGCTTTCTTT. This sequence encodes CASSANPGQGAAEAFF.